This T cell receptor beta chain was recovered during a study of cytomegalovirus exposure and HLA in healthy donors. V trimming: 3 bases; J trimming: 10 bases; junction bases outside the gene matches: 11. Germline V gene lookup returns CDR1 SGHTA and CDR2 FQGNSA. CDR3 length: 15 residues. With 60 Vbeta and 13 Jbeta primers, the PCR was carried out. Profiled with immunoSEQ multiplex PCR; TCRdb holds only in-frame clones, not every one. The table records over 200,000 clones, 82% of them present only once. The specimen was PBMCs. This TCR came from a woman aged 40 to 50 in good health and CMV-seropositive. The chain has TRBV7-2 and TRBJ1-4; 7 bases match TRBD1. The CDR3 coding sequence is TGTGCCAGCAGCTTCCCCCACAGGGGAGCGGGAAAACTGTTTTTT. This sequence encodes CASSFPHRGAGKLFF.